This TCR beta chain was documented in a study of memory CD4+ T cells and cytomegalovirus serostatus. The CDR3 extends over 12 amino acids. Trimming took 3 bases from V and 4 from J, leaving 5 bases between them. Germline values: CDR1 MDHEN, CDR2 SYDVKM. Single viable CD3+CD4+CD8-CD45RO+ cells were sorted as the memory CD4+ T cells. Profiling relied on immunoSEQ multiplex PCR, and the TCRdb table lists in-frame clones only, not all of them. The profile shows tens of thousands of clones, under 80% of them singletons. Only a few counts were recorded for this clone. This rearrangement joins TRBV28 to TRBJ2-3, with a possible D match to TRBD2 (5 bases). The material sequenced was memory CD4+ T cells from blood. The sequence was obtained from an adult in good health and CMV-seronegative. The CDR3 loop is CASSLRADTQYF. The CDR3 DNA reads TGTGCCAGCAGTTTGAGGGCAGATACGCAGTATTTT.